This entry describes one T cell receptor beta chain. Its antigen is still unknown. Assay used: immunoSEQ multiplex PCR; TCRdb lists only in-frame clones, some missing. In the table there are about 480,000 clones, around 88% of which are singletons. The entry originates in a study of Ad26.COV2.S vaccination and SARS-CoV-2 variants. Findings and caveats of the study: Breadth measured for non-spike TCRs was similar across vaccine and placebo recipients.

The CDR3 covers 15 residues. Looked up from germline, CDR1 is SGHRS and CDR2 is YFSETQ. V shed 5 bases, J shed 7 bases, and the junction held 11 bases outside the gene matches. Sample treatment: over 15 received Ad26.COV2.S at low or high dose, single or two shots; several received placebo; per-sample allocation not given. Each sample was drawn 63 days after the first injection (of vaccine or placebo). The chain employs TRBV5-1 and TRBJ1-2; 10 nucleotides align to TRBD1. The sample here was peripheral blood, taken in a trial of Ad26.COV2.S vaccine versus placebo. This TCR was sampled from a person aged 18-65 years who received the Ad26.COV2.S COVID-19 vaccine or a placebo. The CDR3 DNA reads as TGCGCCAGCAGGGTGGGACAGGGGCCCCGGCTTGGCTACACCTTC. The encoded protein is CASRVGQGPRLGYTF. The variable domain in full, with the rest retrieved from reference TRBV5-1 and TRBJ1-2, is KAGVTQTPRYLIKTRGQQVTLSCSPISGHRSVSWYQQTPGQGLQFLFEYFSETQRNKGNFPGRFSGRQFSNSRSEMNVSTLELGDSALYLCASRVGQGPRLGYTFGSGTRLTVV.